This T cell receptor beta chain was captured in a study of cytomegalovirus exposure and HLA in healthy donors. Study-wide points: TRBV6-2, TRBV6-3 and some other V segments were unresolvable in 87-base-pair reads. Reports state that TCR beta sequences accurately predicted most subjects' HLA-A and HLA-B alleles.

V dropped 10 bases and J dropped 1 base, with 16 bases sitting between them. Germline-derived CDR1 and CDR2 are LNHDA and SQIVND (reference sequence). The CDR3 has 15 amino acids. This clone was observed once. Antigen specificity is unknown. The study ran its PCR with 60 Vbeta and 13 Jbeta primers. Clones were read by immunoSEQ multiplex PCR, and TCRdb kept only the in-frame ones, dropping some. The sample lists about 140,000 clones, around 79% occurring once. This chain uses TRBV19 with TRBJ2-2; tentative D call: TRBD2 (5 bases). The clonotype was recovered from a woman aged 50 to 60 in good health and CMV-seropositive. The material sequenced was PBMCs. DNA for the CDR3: TGTGCCACCACCCAAAGGGAGTGGAACACCGGGGAGCTGTTTTTT. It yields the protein CATTQREWNTGELFF.